The sequence of this T cell receptor beta chain was determined in a study of post-analysis software for immune sequencing data. Notes on the study in general: Samples prepared in the same batch strongly co-clustered by F measure. Multiple sclerosis patients showed significantly lower normalized Chao1 diversity than controls did. With TRBV5-6, TRBV5-1 and TRBV20-1 included, about five TRBV segments were more frequent in patients than in controls.

About this clonotype itself: Its antigen is currently unknown.

V shed 5 bases, J shed 3 bases, and the junction held 10 bases outside the gene matches. The CDR3 is 14 amino acids. From germline, CDR1 is DFQATT and CDR2 SNEGSKA (reference sequence). Unique molecular identifiers tagged the TCR beta cDNA libraries. One entry per CDR3 protein results from TCRdb running MiXCR on the PCR reads. The sample yields roughly 800,000 distinct CDR3 sequences, 46% seen once. The sequenced sample was blood. The source is a girl between 5 and 17 years old with multiple sclerosis. The V gene is TRBV20-1, the J gene TRBJ2-7; 7 nucleotides line up with TRBD1. The CDR3 protein is CSAFSGQEFYEQYF. DNA of the CDR3: TGCAGTGCTTTTTCAGGACAGGAATTCTACGAGCAGTACTTC.